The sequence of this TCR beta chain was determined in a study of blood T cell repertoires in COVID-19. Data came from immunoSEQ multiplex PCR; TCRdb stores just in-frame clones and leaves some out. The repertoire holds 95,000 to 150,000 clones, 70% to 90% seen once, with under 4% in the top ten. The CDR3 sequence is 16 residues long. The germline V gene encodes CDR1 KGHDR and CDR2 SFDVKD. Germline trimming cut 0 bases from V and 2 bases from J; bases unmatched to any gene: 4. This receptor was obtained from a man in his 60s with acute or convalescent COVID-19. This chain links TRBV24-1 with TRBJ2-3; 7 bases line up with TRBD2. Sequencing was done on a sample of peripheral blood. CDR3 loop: CATSDLAGATTDTQYF. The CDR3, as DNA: TGTGCCACCAGTGATTTGGCGGGAGCTACCACAGATACGCAGTATTTT.